This T cell receptor (beta chain) stems from a study of identical twins. MiXCR was run by TCRdb on the 5' RACE reads, yielding one entry per CDR3 protein. The profile shows hundreds of thousands of distinct CDR3 sequences, 18% of them singletons. This clonotype was observed a few times. The antigen is unknown. Study findings and constraints: Out-of-frame TCR alpha sharing in monozygotic twins exceeded recombination model predictions.

CDR3 length equals 17 residues. V shed 0 bases and J shed 1 base, with 15 bases lying between them. Germline V CDR1 and CDR2: SGHRS, YFSETQ. These sequences were also reported in another study, on T cells expressing NK-cell markers. As reported in that work: Sequencing of TCR beta repertoires drew on sorted CD3+CD56+NKG2C+, CD3+CD56+NKG2C- and CD3+CD56-NKG2C+ T cells. With respect to HCMV, seven of the eight sequenced donors were seropositive, and one was seronegative. Several donors likewise had their CD3+CD56-NKG2C+ fraction led by these clonotypes.

The chain is built from TRBV5-1 and TRBJ2-3; D might be TRBD1 (6 bases). The receptor was isolated from a woman under 30 in good health. The material sequenced was PBMCs. The DNA for the CDR3 is TGCGCCAGCAGCTTGGGCCTCCTCAGACAGGGCACAGATACGCAGTATTTT. The encoded protein is CASSLGLLRQGTDTQYF.